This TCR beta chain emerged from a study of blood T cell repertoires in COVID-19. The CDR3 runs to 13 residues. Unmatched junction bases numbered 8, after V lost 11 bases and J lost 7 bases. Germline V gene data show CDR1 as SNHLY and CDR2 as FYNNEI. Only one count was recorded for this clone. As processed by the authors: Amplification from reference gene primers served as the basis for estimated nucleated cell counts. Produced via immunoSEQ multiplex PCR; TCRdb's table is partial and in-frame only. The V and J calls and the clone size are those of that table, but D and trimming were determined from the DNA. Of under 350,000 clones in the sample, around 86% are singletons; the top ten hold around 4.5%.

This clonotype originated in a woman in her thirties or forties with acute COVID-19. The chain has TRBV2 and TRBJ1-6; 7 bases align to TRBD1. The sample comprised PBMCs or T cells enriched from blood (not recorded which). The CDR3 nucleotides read TGTGCCCTATCCGGGACAGAAAATTCACCCCTCCACTTT. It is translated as CALSGTENSPLHF. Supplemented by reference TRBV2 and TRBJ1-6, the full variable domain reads EPEVTQTPSHQVTQMGQEVILRCVPISNHLYFYWYRQILGQKVEFLVSFYNNEISEKSEIFDDQFSVERPDGSNFTLKIRSTKLEDSAMYFCALSGTENSPLHFGNGTRLTVT.